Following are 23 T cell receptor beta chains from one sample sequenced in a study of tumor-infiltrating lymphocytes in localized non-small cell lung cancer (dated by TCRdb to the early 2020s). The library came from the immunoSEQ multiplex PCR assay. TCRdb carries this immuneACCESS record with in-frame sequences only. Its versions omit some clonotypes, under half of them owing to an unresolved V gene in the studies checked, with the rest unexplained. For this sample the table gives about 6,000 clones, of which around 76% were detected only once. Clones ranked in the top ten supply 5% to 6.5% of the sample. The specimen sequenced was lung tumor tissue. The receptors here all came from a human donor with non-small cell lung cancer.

The CDR3 nucleotides are TGTGCCAGCAGTTTAAATCGGGAGAGCACTGAAGCTTTCTTT. Protein sequence: CASSLNRESTEAFF. This chain connects TRBV27 to TRBJ1-1, with D unresolved. Deletions cut 2 bases from V and 4 bases from J, with 11 bases between. In germline, CDR1 is MNHEY, CDR2 SMNVEV (reference sequence). The CDR3 contains 14 residues.

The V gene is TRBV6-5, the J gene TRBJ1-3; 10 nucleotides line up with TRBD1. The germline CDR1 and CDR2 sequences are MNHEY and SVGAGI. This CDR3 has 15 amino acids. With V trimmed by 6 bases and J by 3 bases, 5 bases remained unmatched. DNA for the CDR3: TGTGCCAGCAGCGGCCGGACAGGGGGTGGAAACACCATATATTTT. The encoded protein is CASSGRTGGGNTIYF.

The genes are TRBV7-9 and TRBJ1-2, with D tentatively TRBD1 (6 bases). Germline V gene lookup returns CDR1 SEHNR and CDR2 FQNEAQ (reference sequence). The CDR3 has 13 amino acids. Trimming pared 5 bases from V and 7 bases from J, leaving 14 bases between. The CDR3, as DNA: TGTGCCAGCAGCCGCAGGGGCGCCGGTGGCTACACCTTC. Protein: CASSRRGAGGYTF.

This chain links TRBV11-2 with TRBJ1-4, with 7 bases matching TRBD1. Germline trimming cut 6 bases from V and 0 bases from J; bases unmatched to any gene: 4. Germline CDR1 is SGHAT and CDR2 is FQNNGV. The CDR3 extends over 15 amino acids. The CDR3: CASSTDRATNEKLFF. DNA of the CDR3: TGTGCCAGCAGTACCGACAGGGCAACTAATGAAAAACTGTTTTTT.

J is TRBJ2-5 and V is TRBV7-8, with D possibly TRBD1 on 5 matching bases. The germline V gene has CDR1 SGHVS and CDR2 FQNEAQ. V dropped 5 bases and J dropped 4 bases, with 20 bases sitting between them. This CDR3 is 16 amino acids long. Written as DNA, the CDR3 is TGTGCCAGCAGCCCTGAAACAGGCTTGTGGACAGAGACCCAGTACTTC. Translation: CASSPETGLWTETQYF.

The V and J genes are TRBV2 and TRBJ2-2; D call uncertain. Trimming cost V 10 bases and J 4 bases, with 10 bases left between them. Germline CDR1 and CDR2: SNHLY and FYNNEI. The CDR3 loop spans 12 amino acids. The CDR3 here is CATSSGTGELFF. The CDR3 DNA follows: TGTGCCACCTCCTCGGGCACCGGGGAGCTGTTTTTT.

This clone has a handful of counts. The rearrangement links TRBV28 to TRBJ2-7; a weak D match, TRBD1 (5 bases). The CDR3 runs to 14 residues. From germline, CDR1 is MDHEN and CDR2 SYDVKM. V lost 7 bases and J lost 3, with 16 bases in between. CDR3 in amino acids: CASTSQGAHYEQYF. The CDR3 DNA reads TGTGCCAGCACAAGCCAGGGTGCTCACTACGAGCAGTACTTC.

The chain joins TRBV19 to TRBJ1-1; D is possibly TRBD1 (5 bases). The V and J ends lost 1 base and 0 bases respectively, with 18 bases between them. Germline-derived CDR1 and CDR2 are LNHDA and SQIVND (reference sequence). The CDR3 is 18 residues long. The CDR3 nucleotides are TGTGCCAGTAGTATAGGGACAAAGATTTTCGGAATGAACACTGAAGCTTTCTTT. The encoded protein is CASSIGTKIFGMNTEAFF. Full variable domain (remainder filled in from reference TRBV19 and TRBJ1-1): DGGITQSPKYLFRKEGQNVTLSCEQNLNHDAMYWYRQDPGQGLRLIYYSQIVNDFQKGDIAEGYSVSREKKESFPLTVTSAQKNPTAFYLCASSIGTKIFGMNTEAFFGQGTRLTVV.

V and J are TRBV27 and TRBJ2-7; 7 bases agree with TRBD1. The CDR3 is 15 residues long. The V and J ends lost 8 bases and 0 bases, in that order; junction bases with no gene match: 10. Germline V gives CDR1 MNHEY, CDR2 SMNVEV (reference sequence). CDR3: CASDLTGVHSYEQYF. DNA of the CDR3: TGTGCCAGCGACTTAACAGGGGTCCACTCCTACGAGCAGTACTTC.

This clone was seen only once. The DNA of the CDR3 is TGTGCCTGGTCGGCGAATTTGAACACTGAAGCTTTCTTT. The encoded protein is CAWSANLNTEAFF. The gene calls are TRBV30 and TRBJ1-1; no firm D call. Germline V gives CDR1 GTSNPN, CDR2 SVGIG (reference sequence). The CDR3 has 13 amino acids. The V end was cut by 5 bases, the J end by 0 bases, with 10 bases between.

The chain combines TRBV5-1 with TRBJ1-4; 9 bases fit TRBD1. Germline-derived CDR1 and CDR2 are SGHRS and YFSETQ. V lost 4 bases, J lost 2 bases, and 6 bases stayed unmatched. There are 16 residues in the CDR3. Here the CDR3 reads CASSRGQGATNEKLFF. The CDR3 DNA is TGCGCCAGCAGCAGGGGACAGGGTGCGACTAATGAAAAACTGTTTTTT.

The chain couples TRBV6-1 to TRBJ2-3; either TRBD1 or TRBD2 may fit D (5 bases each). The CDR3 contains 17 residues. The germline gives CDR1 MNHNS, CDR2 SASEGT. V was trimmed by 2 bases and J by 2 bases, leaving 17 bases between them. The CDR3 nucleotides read TGTGCCAGCAGTGAAACAGGCATGGGGGTTTCCACAGATACGCAGTATTTT. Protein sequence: CASSETGMGVSTDTQYF.

The CDR3 DNA is TGTGCCAGCTCCACCCCAGGGGCGGGGGACCAAGAGACCCAGTACTTC. Encoded protein: CASSTPGAGDQETQYF. This chain joins TRBV11-3 and TRBJ2-5, with a possible D match to TRBD2 (7 bases). Trimming removed 8 bases at V and 0 bases at J, with 19 bases between. CDR1 SGHNT and CDR2 YENEEA come from the germline V gene. This CDR3 is built from 16 residues.

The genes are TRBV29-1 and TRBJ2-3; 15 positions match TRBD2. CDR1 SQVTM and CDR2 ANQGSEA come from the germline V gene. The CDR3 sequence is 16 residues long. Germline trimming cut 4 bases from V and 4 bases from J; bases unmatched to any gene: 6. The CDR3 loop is CSVGGTSGRSADTQYF. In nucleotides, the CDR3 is TGCAGCGTTGGAGGGACTAGCGGGAGGTCAGCAGATACGCAGTATTTT.

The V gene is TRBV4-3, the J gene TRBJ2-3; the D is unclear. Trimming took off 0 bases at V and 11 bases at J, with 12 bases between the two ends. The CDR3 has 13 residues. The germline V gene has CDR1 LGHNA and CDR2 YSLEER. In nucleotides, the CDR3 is TGCGCCAGCAGCCAAGATGTGTCCGGTAGGCAGTATTTT. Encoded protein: CASSQDVSGRQYF.

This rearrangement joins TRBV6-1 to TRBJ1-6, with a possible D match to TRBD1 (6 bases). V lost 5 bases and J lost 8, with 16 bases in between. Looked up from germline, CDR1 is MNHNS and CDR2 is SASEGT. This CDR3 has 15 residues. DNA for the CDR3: TGTGCCAGCAGTCCAACAGGGAGGGAAGATTCACCCCTCCACTTT. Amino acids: CASSPTGREDSPLHF.

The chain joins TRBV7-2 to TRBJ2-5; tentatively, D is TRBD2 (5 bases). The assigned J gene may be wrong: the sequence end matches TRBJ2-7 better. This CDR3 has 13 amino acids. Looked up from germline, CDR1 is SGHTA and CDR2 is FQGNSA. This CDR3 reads CASSLAPGSEQYF. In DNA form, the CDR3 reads TGTGCCAGCAGCTTAGCTCCGGGATCCGAGCAGTACTTC.

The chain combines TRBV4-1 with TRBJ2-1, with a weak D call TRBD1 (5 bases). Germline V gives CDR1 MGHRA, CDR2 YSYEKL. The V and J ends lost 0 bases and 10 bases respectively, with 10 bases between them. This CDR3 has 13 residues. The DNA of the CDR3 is TGCGCCAGCAGCCAAGATAGTAAGGGGGAGCAGTTCTTC. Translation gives CASSQDSKGEQFF.

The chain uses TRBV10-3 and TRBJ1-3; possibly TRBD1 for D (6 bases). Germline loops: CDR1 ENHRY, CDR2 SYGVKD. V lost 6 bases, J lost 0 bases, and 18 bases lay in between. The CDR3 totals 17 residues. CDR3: CAIRAGGDTYSGNTIYF. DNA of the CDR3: TGTGCCATCAGAGCCGGGGGGGACACCTACTCTGGAAACACCATATATTTT.

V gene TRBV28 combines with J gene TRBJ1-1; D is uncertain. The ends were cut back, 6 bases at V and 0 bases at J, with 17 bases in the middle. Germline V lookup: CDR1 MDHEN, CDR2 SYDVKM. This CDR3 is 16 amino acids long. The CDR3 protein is CASSVLGTELNTEAFF. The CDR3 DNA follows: TGTGCCAGCAGCGTGCTAGGAACAGAGCTGAACACTGAAGCTTTCTTT.

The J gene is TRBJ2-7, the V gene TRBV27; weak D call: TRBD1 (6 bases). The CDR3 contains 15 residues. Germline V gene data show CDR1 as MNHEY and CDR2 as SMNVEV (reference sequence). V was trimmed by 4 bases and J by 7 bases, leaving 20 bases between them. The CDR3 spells CASSYPGAGVGEQYF. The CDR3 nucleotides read TGTGCCAGCAGTTACCCAGGGGCGGGTGTAGGGGAGCAGTACTTC.

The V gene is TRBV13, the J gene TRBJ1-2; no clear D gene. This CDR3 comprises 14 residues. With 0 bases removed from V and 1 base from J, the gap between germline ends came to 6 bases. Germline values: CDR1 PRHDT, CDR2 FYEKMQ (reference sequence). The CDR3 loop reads CASSLGQSNYGYTF. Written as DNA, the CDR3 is TGTGCCAGCAGCTTAGGACAGAGTAACTATGGCTACACCTTC. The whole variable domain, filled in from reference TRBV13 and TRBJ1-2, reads AAGVIQSPRHLIKEKRETATLKCYPIPRHDTVYWYQQGPGQDPQFLISFYEKMQSDKGSIPDRFSAQQFSDYHSELNMSSLELGDSALYFCASSLGQSNYGYTFGSGTRLTVV.

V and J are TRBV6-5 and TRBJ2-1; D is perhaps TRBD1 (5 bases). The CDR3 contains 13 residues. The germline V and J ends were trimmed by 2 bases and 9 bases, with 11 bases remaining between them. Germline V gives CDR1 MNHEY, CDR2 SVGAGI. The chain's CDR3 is CASSYRGSGEQFF. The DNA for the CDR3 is TGTGCCAGCAGTTACAGGGGTTCGGGTGAGCAGTTCTTC.